This TCR beta chain was identified in a study of OX40 agonist ivuxolimab in advanced cancers. The overall study: Patients undergoing dose escalation presented with hepatocellular carcinoma, melanoma, renal cell or head and neck cancer. The dose-escalation cohort was around 83% male, with a mean age of about 56 years, ranging about 23 to 80.

Trimming cost V 5 bases and J 6 bases, with 13 bases left between them. CDR1 and CDR2 (germline): SGHVS, FQNEAQ. The CDR3 is 13 residues long. Some clones are missing from TCRdb's copy, which holds only in-frame ones; the method was immunoSEQ multiplex PCR. The data hold 14,000 to 15,000 clones, with under 95% observed a single time. This clone was detected a few times. The receptor's source is an adult with an advanced solid tumor such as melanoma, head and neck, liver or kidney cancer. Sequences were derived from CD4+ or CD8+ T cells sorted from blood, sampled in a trial of the OX40 agonist ivuxolimab. This sequence joins TRBV7-8 and TRBJ1-2; D call uncertain. As DNA, the CDR3 is TGTGCCAGCAGCGTCCCCCGCCAGGATGGCTACACCTTC. Protein: CASSVPRQDGYTF.